These 31 T cell receptor beta chains originate from one sample sequenced in a study of lymphopenia after photon versus proton radiotherapy. Sequencing used immunoSEQ multiplex PCR; TCRdb keeps in-frame clones, though not all of them. The sample carries around 62,000 clones, roughly 80% recorded once. The source was peripheral blood, collected from a patient treated with proton-based radiotherapy. The receptors were sampled from a man in his 60s with pancreatic cancer.

The chain is built from TRBV13 and TRBJ2-7; 9 positions match TRBD2. V gave up 2 bases and J gave up 0 bases; unmatched junction bases: 5. Germline loops: CDR1 PRHDT, CDR2 FYEKMQ (reference sequence). This CDR3 contains 16 residues. CDR3 protein: CASSLTSGPSSYEQYF. The CDR3 bases are TGTGCCAGCAGCTTAACTAGCGGGCCCTCCTCCTACGAGCAGTACTTC. The full variable domain, rest sourced from reference TRBV13 and TRBJ2-7, is AAGVIQSPRHLIKEKRETATLKCYPIPRHDTVYWYQQGPGQDPQFLISFYEKMQSDKGSIPDRFSAQQFSDYHSELNMSSLELGDSALYFCASSLTSGPSSYEQYFGPGTRLTVT.

The chain employs TRBV7-2 and TRBJ2-2; 8 bases are a match to TRBD1. Germline V gene data show CDR1 as SGHTA and CDR2 as FQGNSA. There are 15 residues in the CDR3. With 5 bases clipped from V and 4 bases from J, the junction kept 6 bases outside the gene matches. CDR3 bases: TGTGCCAGCAGCGCCAGGGGGCGAGGCACCGGGGAGCTGTTTTTT. It yields the protein CASSARGRGTGELFF.

This clone was counted once. The CDR3 spells CASSPQQGAGANVLTF. The DNA for the CDR3 is TGTGCCAGCTCACCACAACAGGGGGCTGGGGCCAACGTCCTGACTTTC. This chain connects TRBV18 to TRBJ2-6; 8 nucleotides match TRBD1. The CDR3 is made up of 16 amino acids. The trim removed 1 base at V and 2 bases at J, leaving 1 base unmatched. The germline gives CDR1 KGHSH, CDR2 LQKENI.

The chain uses TRBV6-5 and TRBJ2-6; tentatively, D is TRBD1 (5 bases). V gave up 2 bases and J gave up 2 bases, with 10 bases separating them. Germline CDR1 is MNHEY and CDR2 is SVGAGI. The CDR3 runs to 16 residues. The CDR3 coding sequence is TGTGCCAGCAGTTACCAGGACACCCCTGGGGCCAACGTCCTGACTTTC. Residues: CASSYQDTPGANVLTF.

The count of this clone is one. The rearrangement links TRBV13 to TRBJ1-1, with D unclear. Per germline, CDR1 PRHDT and CDR2 FYEKMQ (reference sequence). The V end lost 5 bases, the J end lost 5 bases, and 9 bases lay between the germline ends. The CDR3 runs to 12 residues. The CDR3 DNA reads TGTGCCAGCAGCGCCAGGCTTACTGAAGCTTTCTTT. Protein sequence: CASSARLTEAFF.

This chain connects TRBV7-6 to TRBJ2-1; D is unresolved. Trimming removed 2 bases from V and 5 bases from J, with 22 bases in between. CDR1 is SGHVS and CDR2 is FNYEAQ in the germline V gene. CDR3 length equals 18 residues. The CDR3 spells CASSLNLASPITHNEQFF. The CDR3 region has the DNA TGTGCCAGCAGCTTAAATCTTGCCTCCCCAATCACCCACAATGAGCAGTTCTTC.

The rearrangement uses TRBV14 and TRBJ2-3, with a possible D match to TRBD2 (6 bases). Germline V gives CDR1 SGHDN, CDR2 FVKESK. This CDR3 region has 15 residues. V lost 4 bases to trimming and J lost 4 bases, with 15 bases between them. The CDR3 DNA is TGTGCCAGCAGCCCTTTTGACGGGAGCCCAGATACGCAGTATTTT. Translating gives CASSPFDGSPDTQYF.

The chain links TRBV19 to TRBJ2-7; 10 nucleotides agree with TRBD1. Trimming removed 4 bases from V and 2 bases from J; junction bases left unmatched: 2. The germline V gene has CDR1 LNHDA and CDR2 SQIVND (reference sequence). The CDR3 covers 14 residues. CDR3 in DNA: TGTGCCAGTAGTAGGACAGGGGGAACCTACGAGCAGTACTTC. It translates to CASSRTGGTYEQYF.

V usage is TRBV5-6 and J usage is TRBJ2-7; 8 bases align to TRBD2. The CDR3 covers 15 residues. Looked up from germline, CDR1 is SGHDT and CDR2 is YYEEEE. The trim removed 1 base at V and 3 bases at J, leaving 6 bases unmatched. CDR3 in DNA: TGTGCCAGCAGCTTGTCGGGACTAGTCAGCTACGAGCAGTACTTC. Translating it yields CASSLSGLVSYEQYF.

The chain carries TRBV27 and TRBJ1-1; D might be TRBD1 (6 bases). The CDR3 has 15 amino acids. From germline, CDR1 is MNHEY and CDR2 SMNVEV (reference sequence). V was pared by 7 bases and J by 8 bases, with 23 bases between. This CDR3 reads CASNRPGQPSQEAFF. Here the CDR3 DNA reads TGTGCCAGCAACCGACCCGGACAGCCCAGTCAGGAAGCTTTCTTT.

The chain joins TRBV11-3 to TRBJ2-3; 7 bases map to TRBD1. Unmatched junction bases numbered 4, after V lost 1 base and J lost 0 bases. CDR1 and CDR2 (germline): SGHNT, YENEEA. The CDR3 extends over 16 amino acids. For the CDR3, the DNA is TGTGCCAGCAGCTTAGGAGGGGGCCTCAGCACAGATACGCAGTATTTT. Protein sequence: CASSLGGGLSTDTQYF.

The V and J genes are TRBV7-2 and TRBJ1-4, with D perhaps matching TRBD1 (6 bases). In germline, CDR1 is SGHTA, CDR2 FQGNSA. This CDR3 spans 13 amino acids. Trimming stripped 10 bases from V and 8 bases from J, with 17 bases between. This CDR3 reads CATDDRRREKLFF. CDR3 coding DNA: TGTGCCACCGATGACAGGCGACGGGAAAAACTGTTTTTT.

The CDR3 nucleotides read TGTGCCAGCAGCGACAGGGGTATCCTCTCCTACGAGCAGTACTTC. Translation: CASSDRGILSYEQYF. The rearrangement uses TRBV28 and TRBJ2-7; 8 bases fit TRBD1. CDR3 length: 15 residues. Germline trimming cut 6 bases from V and 0 bases from J; bases unmatched to any gene: 7. The germline gives CDR1 MDHEN, CDR2 SYDVKM. The full variable domain, its missing parts supplied by reference TRBV28 and TRBJ2-7, is DVKVTQSSRYLVKRTGEKVFLECVQDMDHENMFWYRQDPGLGLRLIYFSYDVKMKEKGDIPEGYSVSREKKERFSLILESASTNQTSMYLCASSDRGILSYEQYFGPGTRLTVT.

The J gene is TRBJ2-1, the V gene TRBV6-1; maybe TRBD2 (6 bases). V shed 2 bases and J shed 7 bases, with 6 bases lying between them. The CDR3 loop spans 12 amino acids. Germline V gene lookup returns CDR1 MNHNS and CDR2 SASEGT. The CDR3 DNA reads as TGTGCCAGCAGTGAACGGGGGAATGAGCAGTTCTTC. Its translation: CASSERGNEQFF.

This clone showed up just once. J is TRBJ2-3 and V is TRBV6-1, with D possibly matching TRBD2 (6 bases). The CDR3 loop spans 19 amino acids. CDR1 is MNHNS, CDR2 SASEGT, per germline. The V and J ends lost 0 bases and 1 base respectively, with 20 bases between them. CDR3 sequence (DNA): TGTGCCAGCAGTGAAGCGCGGGCGGGATGGGACCAAGGCACAGATACGCAGTATTTT. The encoded protein is CASSEARAGWDQGTDTQYF.

The V and J genes are TRBV11-1 and TRBJ2-7, with TRBD1 as a possible D gene (6 bases). V was trimmed by 6 bases and J by 12 bases, leaving 18 bases between them. There are 12 residues in the CDR3. CDR1 SGHAT and CDR2 FQDESV come from the germline V gene (reference sequence). CDR3 in DNA: TGTGCCAGCAGACATACAGGGTTAGACCTGTACTTC. Its protein product is CASRHTGLDLYF.

This clone was counted once. The chain uses TRBV6-1 and TRBJ2-7; D may be TRBD2 (6 bases). V lost 10 bases to trimming and J lost 5 bases, with 21 bases between them. The CDR3 consists of 14 residues. Per germline, CDR1 MNHNS and CDR2 SASEGT. In nucleotides, the CDR3 is TGTGCCATCAACACCATCCTCGGGGGTAACGAGCAGTACTTC. It yields the protein CAINTILGGNEQYF.

V is TRBV10-3 and J is TRBJ2-1; 13 nucleotides match TRBD2. Germline loops: CDR1 ENHRY, CDR2 SYGVKD. The ends lost 5 bases at V and 8 bases at J; junction bases unmatched: 6. CDR3 size: 15 residues. This chain's CDR3 is CAISTSGRAGDEQFF. CDR3 coding DNA: TGTGCCATCAGTACTAGCGGGAGGGCCGGAGATGAGCAGTTCTTC.

The chain carries TRBV27 and TRBJ1-1; D is unclear. Trimming pared 5 bases from V and 4 bases from J, leaving 11 bases between. There are 13 residues in the CDR3. In germline, CDR1 is MNHEY, CDR2 SMNVEV (reference sequence). CDR3 amino acids: CASSPRPGTEAFF. The DNA for the CDR3 is TGTGCCAGCAGTCCAAGGCCGGGCACTGAAGCTTTCTTT.

The V and J genes are TRBV12-5 and TRBJ2-1; D remains ambiguous. The CDR3 spans 13 residues. The V gene's germline CDR1 is LGHNT and CDR2 FRNRAP. Trimming removed 3 bases from V and 6 bases from J, with 9 bases in between. CDR3 DNA: TGTGCTAGTGGTTTATCACGTTCCAATGAGCAGTTCTTC. Translation: CASGLSRSNEQFF.

The chain joins TRBV5-1 to TRBJ2-7; TRBD1 matches at 7 bases. The germline gives CDR1 SGHRS, CDR2 YFSETQ. The CDR3 covers 14 residues. V shed 2 bases, J shed 2 bases, and the junction held 4 bases outside the gene matches. The CDR3 sequence is CASSFRTGPYEQYF. The CDR3 region has the DNA TGCGCCAGCAGCTTTAGGACAGGTCCCTACGAGCAGTACTTC.

The chain carries TRBV5-1 and TRBJ1-2; D is unresolved. V lost 0 bases and J lost 7, with 13 bases in between. The CDR3 is 14 amino acids. Germline loops: CDR1 SGHRS, CDR2 YFSETQ. CDR3 sequence reads: CASSLGDGISGYTF. The CDR3 nucleotides read TGCGCCAGCAGCTTGGGTGATGGGATCTCTGGCTACACCTTC.

The V gene is TRBV6-1, the J gene TRBJ1-5, with unresolved D. CDR3 length: 15 amino acids. From germline, CDR1 is MNHNS and CDR2 SASEGT. The V gene lost 2 bases and the J gene lost 0 bases, with 8 bases spanning the gap. CDR3 protein: CASSEPSSSNQPQHF. The CDR3 region has the DNA TGTGCCAGCAGTGAACCAAGCAGTAGCAATCAGCCCCAGCATTTT.

The V call is TRBV11-2, the J call TRBJ2-2, with 15 bases that match TRBD2. The CDR3 consists of 17 residues. Germline V CDR1 and CDR2: SGHAT, FQNNGV. The V and J ends lost 0 bases and 8 bases, in that order; junction bases with no gene match: 4. The CDR3 nucleotides read TGTGCCAGCAGCTTAGAAGGACTAGCGGGAGGGTTGGGGGAGCTGTTTTTT. As protein: CASSLEGLAGGLGELFF.

The CDR3 DNA follows: TGTGCCAGCAGCTTAGCCCCTACTAGCTCCTACGAGCAGTACTTC. Residues: CASSLAPTSSYEQYF. The chain couples TRBV7-2 to TRBJ2-7, with D possibly being TRBD2 (5 bases). Trimming took 0 bases from V and 0 from J, leaving 9 bases between them. Germline-derived CDR1 and CDR2 are SGHTA and FQGNSA. The CDR3 is 15 residues long.

This chain links TRBV5-6 with TRBJ2-5; the D is unclear. Germline V lookup: CDR1 SGHDT, CDR2 YYEEEE. V lost 0 bases to trimming and J lost 0 bases, with 9 bases between them. The CDR3 loop spans 15 amino acids. CDR3 region: CASSLAVRYQETQYF. CDR3 sequence (DNA): TGTGCCAGCAGCTTGGCCGTGCGATACCAAGAGACCCAGTACTTC.

The chain carries TRBV19 and TRBJ1-1; a possible D gene is TRBD1 (5 bases). This CDR3 spans 14 amino acids. CDR1 and CDR2 from the germline V gene are LNHDA and SQIVND (reference sequence). Trimming shortened V by 5 bases and J by 0 bases, and 10 bases separated the two germline ends. The CDR3 sequence is CASSLGVMNTEAFF. CDR3 bases: TGTGCCAGTAGTCTGGGGGTCATGAACACTGAAGCTTTCTTT.

With regard to this clone: Germline is not matched at one junction end, which may reflect a read error. This chain joins TRBV7-9 and TRBJ2-1; 13 bases are shared with TRBD2. This CDR3 has 17 amino acids. The germline gives CDR1 SEHNR, CDR2 FQNEAQ (reference sequence). The CDR3 DNA reads as TGTGCCAGCAGCTTAGGTGGTCGTCGACTAGCGGGAGGTCGGAGAATCTTC. This codes for CASSLGGRRLAGGRRIF.

The chain couples TRBV11-1 to TRBJ2-3; D unresolved. CDR1 is SGHAT and CDR2 is FQDESV in the germline V gene (reference sequence). The CDR3 extends over 16 amino acids. V dropped 5 bases and J dropped 0 bases, with 15 bases sitting between them. The CDR3 coding sequence is TGTGCCAGCAGCCCAGTGATGGAAGCTAGCACAGATACGCAGTATTTT. Amino acids: CASSPVMEASTDTQYF.

The chain uses TRBV13 and TRBJ2-7; D unclear. The CDR3 contains 12 residues. Germline CDR1 and CDR2: PRHDT and FYEKMQ (reference sequence). Trimming left V 3 bases short and J 4 bases short, with 7 bases between. CDR3 in DNA: TGTGCCAGCAGCTTGGGTCAATACGAGCAGTACTTC. Translation: CASSLGQYEQYF.

In this sample, this clone turned up a few times. The V gene is TRBV11-2, the J gene TRBJ2-3; D might be TRBD2 (5 bases). CDR1 and CDR2 from the germline V gene are SGHAT and FQNNGV. The germline V and J ends were trimmed by 8 bases and 8 bases, with 11 bases remaining between them. The length of the CDR3 is 11 residues. The CDR3 region is CASDFRGTQYF. The CDR3 DNA follows: TGTGCCAGCGATTTCCGGGGTACGCAGTATTTT. Filled out from reference TRBV11-2 and TRBJ2-3, the complete variable domain reads EAGVAQSPRYKIIEKRQSVAFWCNPISGHATLYWYQQILGQGPKLLIQFQNNGVVDDSQLPKDRFSAERLKGVDSTLKIQPAKLEDSAVYLCASDFRGTQYFGPGTRLTVL.